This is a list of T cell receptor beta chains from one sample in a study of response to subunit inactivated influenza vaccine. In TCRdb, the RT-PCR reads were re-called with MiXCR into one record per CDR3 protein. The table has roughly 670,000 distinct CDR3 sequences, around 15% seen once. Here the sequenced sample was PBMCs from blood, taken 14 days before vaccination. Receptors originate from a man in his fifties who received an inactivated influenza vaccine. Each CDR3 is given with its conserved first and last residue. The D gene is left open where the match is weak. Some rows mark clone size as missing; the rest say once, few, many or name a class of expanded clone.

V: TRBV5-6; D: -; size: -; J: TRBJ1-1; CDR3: CASSLGRTRVISTEAFF; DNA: TGTGCCAGCAGCCTGGGACGGACACGGGTTATTAGCACTGAAGCTTTCTTT
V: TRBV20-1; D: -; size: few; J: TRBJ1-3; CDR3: CSARGRSGNTIYF; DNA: TGCAGTGCTAGGGGCCGCTCTGGAAACACCATATATTTT
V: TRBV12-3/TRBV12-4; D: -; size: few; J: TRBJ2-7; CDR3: CASTKSRGRDIVVQYF; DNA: TGTGCCAGTACCAAAAGTCGGGGGCGGGACATTGTTGTGCAGTACTTC
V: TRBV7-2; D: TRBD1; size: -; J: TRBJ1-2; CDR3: CASSSYDRAGYGYTF; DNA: TGTGCCAGCAGCTCCTACGACAGGGCCGGCTATGGCTACACCTTC
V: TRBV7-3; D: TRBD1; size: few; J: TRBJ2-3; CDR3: CASSQQGGSTDTQYF; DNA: TGTGCCAGCAGCCAACAGGGGGGAAGCACAGATACGCAGTATTTT
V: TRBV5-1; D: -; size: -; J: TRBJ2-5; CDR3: CASSPWEAQETQYF; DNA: TGCGCCAGCAGCCCGTGGGAAGCCCAAGAGACCCAGTACTTC
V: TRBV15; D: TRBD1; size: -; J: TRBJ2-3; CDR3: CATSRDRGQDTQYF; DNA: TGTGCCACCAGTAGGGACAGGGGGCAAGATACGCAGTATTTT
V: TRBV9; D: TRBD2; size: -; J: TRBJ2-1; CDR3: CASSQAGTPVPSEQFF; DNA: TGTGCCAGCAGCCAAGCGGGGACCCCCGTCCCCTCTGAGCAGTTCTTC
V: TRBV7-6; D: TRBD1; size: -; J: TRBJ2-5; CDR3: CASSKGTVNLQETQYF; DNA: TGTGCCAGCAGCAAAGGGACAGTCAACCTCCAAGAGACCCAGTACTTC
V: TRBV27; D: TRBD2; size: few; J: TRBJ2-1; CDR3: CASTILSASGALSYNEQFF; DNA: TGTGCCAGCACCATATTATCGGCTAGCGGGGCACTTTCCTACAATGAGCAGTTCTTC
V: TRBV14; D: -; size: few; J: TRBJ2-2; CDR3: CASSQVSGFSGELFF; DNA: TGTGCCAGCAGCCAAGTAAGCGGTTTCTCCGGGGAGCTGTTTTTT
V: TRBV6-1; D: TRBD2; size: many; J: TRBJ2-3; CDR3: CASLPLLAGVSDTQYF; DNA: TGTGCCAGCCTTCCCCTACTAGCGGGAGTTTCAGATACGCAGTATTTT
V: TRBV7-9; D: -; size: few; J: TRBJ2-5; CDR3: CASSKLGSGQETQYF; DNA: TGTGCCAGCAGCAAACTAGGTAGCGGACAAGAGACCCAGTACTTC
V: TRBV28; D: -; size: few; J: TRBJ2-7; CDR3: CASSLDRNYYEQYF; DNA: TGTGCCAGCAGTTTAGACCGGAACTACTACGAGCAGTACTTC
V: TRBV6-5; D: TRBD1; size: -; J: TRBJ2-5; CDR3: CASSYSGQGTLETQYF; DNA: TGTGCCAGCAGTTACTCGGGACAGGGGACTTTGGAGACCCAGTACTTC
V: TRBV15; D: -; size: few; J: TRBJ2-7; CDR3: CATSRDLAGFFSEQYF; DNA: TGTGCCACCAGCAGAGATCTTGCGGGCTTTTTTTCCGAGCAGTACTTC
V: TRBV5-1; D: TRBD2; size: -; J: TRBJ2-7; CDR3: CASSLAWGGYEQYF; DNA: TGCGCCAGCAGCTTGGCTTGGGGGGGCTACGAGCAGTACTTC
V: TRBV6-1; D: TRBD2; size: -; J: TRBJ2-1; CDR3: CASSVAGPTYNEQFF; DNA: TGTGCCAGCAGTGTAGCGGGCCCCACATACAATGAGCAGTTCTTC
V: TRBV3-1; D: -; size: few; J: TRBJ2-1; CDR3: CASSQDRSSGGPEFF; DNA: TGTGCCAGCAGCCAAGATCGCTCGTCGGGGGGCCCCGAGTTCTTC
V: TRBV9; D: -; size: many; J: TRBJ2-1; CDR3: CASSVGSGGNNEQFF; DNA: TGTGCCAGCAGCGTAGGGTCAGGGGGGAACAATGAGCAGTTCTTC
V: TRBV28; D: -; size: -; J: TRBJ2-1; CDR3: CASSSPRLAIGNEQFF; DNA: TGTGCCAGCAGTTCTCCCAGACTGGCTATCGGGAATGAGCAGTTCTTC
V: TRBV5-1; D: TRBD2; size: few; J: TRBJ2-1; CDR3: CASSNDGRGNEQFF; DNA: TGCGCCAGCAGCAATGACGGGAGGGGCAATGAGCAGTTCTTC
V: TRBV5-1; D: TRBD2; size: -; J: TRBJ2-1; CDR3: CASSLEAGEVNEQFF; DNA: TGCGCCAGCAGCTTAGAAGCGGGAGAGGTCAATGAGCAGTTCTTC
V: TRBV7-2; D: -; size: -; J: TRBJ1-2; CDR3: CASSLAVRDGYGYTF; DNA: TGTGCCAGCAGCTTAGCTGTGAGGGATGGTTATGGCTACACCTTC
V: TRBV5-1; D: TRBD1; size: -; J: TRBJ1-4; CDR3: CASSLFQETGELFF; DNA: TGCGCCAGCAGCTTGTTTCAGGAGACAGGGGAACTGTTTTTT
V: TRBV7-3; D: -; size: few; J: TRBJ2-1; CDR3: CASSLGGGSAYNEQFF; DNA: TGTGCCAGCAGCTTAGGGGGCGGGAGTGCCTACAATGAGCAGTTCTTC
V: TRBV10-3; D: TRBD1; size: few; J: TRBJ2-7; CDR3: CAISGTGSSYEQYF; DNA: TGTGCCATCAGTGGGACAGGTAGCTCCTACGAGCAGTACTTC
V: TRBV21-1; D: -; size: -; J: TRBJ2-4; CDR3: CASSTPTPGQKNSAKNIQYF; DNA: TGTGCCAGCAGCACCCCCACACCGGGACAGAAAAATTCAGCCAAAAACATTCAGTACTTC
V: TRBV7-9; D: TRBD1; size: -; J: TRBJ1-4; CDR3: CASSFGQGINEKLFF; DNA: TGTGCCAGCAGCTTCGGACAGGGGATCAATGAAAAACTGTTTTTT
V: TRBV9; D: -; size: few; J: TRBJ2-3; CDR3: CASSVDGQETDTQYF; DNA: TGTGCCAGCAGCGTAGATGGCCAGGAAACAGATACGCAGTATTTT
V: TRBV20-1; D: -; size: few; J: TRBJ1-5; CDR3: CSARFGGATRDQPQHF; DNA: TGCAGTGCTAGATTCGGGGGAGCAACTCGTGATCAGCCCCAGCATTTT
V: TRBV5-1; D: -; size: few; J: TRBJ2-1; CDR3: CASSLVGGVSDNEQFF; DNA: TGCGCCAGCAGCTTGGTAGGGGGGGTATCTGACAATGAGCAGTTCTTC
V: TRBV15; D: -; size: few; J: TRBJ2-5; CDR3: CATSRDPRDRYQETQYF; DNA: TGTGCCACCAGCAGAGATCCCAGAGACCGGTACCAAGAGACCCAGTACTTC
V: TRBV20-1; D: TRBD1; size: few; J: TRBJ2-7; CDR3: CSAIPLGPGTGLYEQYF; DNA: TGCAGTGCTATTCCACTGGGTCCCGGGACAGGGTTGTACGAGCAGTACTTC
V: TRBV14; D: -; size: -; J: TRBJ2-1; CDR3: CASSQGLLDEQFF; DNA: TGTGCCAGCAGCCAGGGCCTCCTCGATGAGCAGTTCTTC
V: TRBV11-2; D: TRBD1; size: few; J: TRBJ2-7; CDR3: CASSSSQPGQGYEQYF; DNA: TGTGCCAGCAGCTCATCACAACCGGGACAGGGGTACGAGCAGTACTTC
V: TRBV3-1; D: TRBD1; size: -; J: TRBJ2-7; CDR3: CASSRADRGAYEQYF; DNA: TGTGCCAGCAGCCGAGCGGACAGGGGGGCCTACGAGCAGTACTTC
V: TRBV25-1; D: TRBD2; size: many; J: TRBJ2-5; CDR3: CASSESLIAGERTQYF; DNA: TGTGCCAGCAGTGAAAGTTTGATAGCGGGAGAGCGGACCCAGTACTTC
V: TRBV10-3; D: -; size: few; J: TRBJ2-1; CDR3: CAITMDFTEQFF; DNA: TGTGCCATCACAATGGACTTTACTGAGCAGTTCTTC
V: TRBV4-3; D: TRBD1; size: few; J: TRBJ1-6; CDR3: CASSQAWGRGNSPLHF; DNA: TGCGCCAGCAGCCAAGCGTGGGGCAGGGGGAATTCACCCCTCCACTTT
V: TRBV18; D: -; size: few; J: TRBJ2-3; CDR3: CASSPEEPTDTQYF; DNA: TGTGCCAGCTCACCAGAGGAACCCACAGATACGCAGTATTTT
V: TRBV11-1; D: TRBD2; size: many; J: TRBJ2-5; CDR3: CASSVGGNQETQYF; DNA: TGTGCCAGCAGCGTCGGGGGGAATCAAGAGACCCAGTACTTC
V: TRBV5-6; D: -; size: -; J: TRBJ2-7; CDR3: CASESRASYEQYF; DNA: TGTGCCAGCGAGAGTCGGGCCTCCTACGAGCAGTACTTC
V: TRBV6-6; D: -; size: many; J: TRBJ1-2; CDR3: CASSLDYGYTF; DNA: TGTGCCAGCAGCCTCGACTATGGCTACACCTTC
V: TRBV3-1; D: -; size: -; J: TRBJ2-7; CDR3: CASSPVGGQRRNEQYF; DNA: TGTGCCAGCAGCCCGGTCGGGGGGCAGCGTCGGAACGAGCAGTACTTC
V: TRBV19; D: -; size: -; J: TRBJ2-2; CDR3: CASSTDLRELFF; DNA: TGTGCCAGTAGTACGGACCTCCGGGAGCTGTTTTTT
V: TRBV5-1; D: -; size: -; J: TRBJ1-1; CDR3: CASSLGGTGTEAFF; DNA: TGCGCCAGCAGCTTGGGCGGGACGGGCACTGAAGCTTTCTTT
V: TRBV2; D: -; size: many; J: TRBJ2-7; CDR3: CASTPLAGTSHEQYF; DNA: TGTGCCAGCACTCCTCTGGCAGGGACCTCCCACGAGCAGTACTTC
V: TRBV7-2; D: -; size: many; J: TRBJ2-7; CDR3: CASSLGDWGAYEQYF; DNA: TGTGCCAGCAGCTTAGGAGATTGGGGCGCCTACGAGCAGTACTTC
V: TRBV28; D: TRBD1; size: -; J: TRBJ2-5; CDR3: CASSQRDRGRGETQYF; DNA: TGTGCCAGCAGTCAGAGGGACAGGGGGCGCGGGGAGACCCAGTACTTC
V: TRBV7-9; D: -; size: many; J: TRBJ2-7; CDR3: CASSAPYEQYF; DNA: TGTGCCAGCAGCGCCCCCTACGAGCAGTACTTC
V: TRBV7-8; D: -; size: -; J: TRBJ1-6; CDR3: CASSLALGGNSPLHF; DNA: TGTGCCAGCAGCTTAGCGTTGGGTGGTAATTCACCCCTCCACTTT